This T cell receptor beta chain was recovered during a study of blood T cell repertoires in COVID-19. Turning to the study itself: T cells, B-cell-depleted T cells, or PBMCs supplied cDNA or gDNA.

Losses at the gene ends were 2 bases for V and 3 bases for J; bases not matched to a gene: 15. Germline loops: CDR1 LNHDA, CDR2 SQIVND (reference sequence). The CDR3 has 20 amino acids. Seattle patient enrollment occurred during active infection, with longitudinal follow-up thereafter. The data were produced by immunoSEQ multiplex PCR, yet TCRdb's version contains in-frame clones alone and is incomplete. The sample includes roughly 300,000 clones, about 88% of them seen just once. This rearrangement joins TRBV19 to TRBJ2-2, with 10 positions matching TRBD2. This clonotype originated in a human donor with COVID-19, enrolled during active disease. The donor label of this sample is uncertain. The sample comprised peripheral blood. CDR3 amino acids: CASSIRASGRGTKDTGELFF. The CDR3 DNA reads TGTGCCAGTAGTATACGGGCTAGCGGGAGAGGGACGAAAGACACCGGGGAGCTGTTTTTT.